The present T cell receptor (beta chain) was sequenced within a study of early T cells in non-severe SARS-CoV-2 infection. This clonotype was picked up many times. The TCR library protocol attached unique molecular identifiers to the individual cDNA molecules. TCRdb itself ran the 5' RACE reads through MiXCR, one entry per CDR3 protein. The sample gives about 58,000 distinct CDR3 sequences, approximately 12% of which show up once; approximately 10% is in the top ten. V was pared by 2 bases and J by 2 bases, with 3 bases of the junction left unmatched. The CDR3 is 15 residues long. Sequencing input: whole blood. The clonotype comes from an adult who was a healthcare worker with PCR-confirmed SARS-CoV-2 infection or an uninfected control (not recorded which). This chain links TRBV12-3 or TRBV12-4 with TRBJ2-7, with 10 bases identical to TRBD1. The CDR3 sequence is CASSLSGQGTYEQYF. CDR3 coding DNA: TGTGCCAGCAGTTTATCGGGACAGGGGACCTACGAGCAGTACTTC.